This T cell receptor beta chain originates from a study of PD-1 blockade in classical Hodgkin lymphoma. Study observations and caveats: With CD4+ cells, TCR diversity rose significantly by C4D1, but not with CD8+ cells.

The time point here: cycle 4 day 1 (C4D1), after 5 to 7 weeks of nivolumab. Following autologous stem cell transplantation, relapse occurred in every patient, and exposure to brentuximab vedotin varied. The assay was immunoSEQ multiplex PCR, and TCRdb's table has in-frame clones only and misses some. The sample lists 90,000 to 100,000 clones, about 77% occurring once. The CDR3 covers 13 residues. Trimming pared 2 bases from V and 6 bases from J, leaving 12 bases between. Germline loops: CDR1 GTSNPN, CDR2 SVGIG (reference sequence). Comments on this clone: Its antigen remains unknown.

Sequenced material: peripheral blood mononuclear cells (PBMCs), taken before the fourth cycle of nivolumab. The TCR originated in a human donor with classical Hodgkin lymphoma. This chain uses TRBV30 with TRBJ2-3; D uncertain. For the CDR3, the DNA is TGTGCCTGGAGTCGCCGACAATCGGATACGCAGTATTTT. Protein product: CAWSRRQSDTQYF.